Here is one T cell receptor beta chain with its context. Per the germline V gene, CDR1 is MGHRA and CDR2 is YSYEKL. The CDR3 is 15 amino acids. The V gene end was trimmed by 0 bases and the J gene end by 3 bases; junction bases not matched to a gene: 3. The source of the sample is a study of shared clonotypes between healthy human individuals. Profiling relied on immunoSEQ multiplex PCR, and the TCRdb table lists in-frame clones only, not all of them. The repertoire holds about 820,000 clones, with around 93% as singletons. Naivety among CD8 cells was defined by CD45RO negativity and positive CCR7 selection, thereby excluding terminally differentiated effector memory CD45RA+ cells.

The sequence derives from a man under 40 in good health. V gene TRBV4-1 combines with J gene TRBJ2-7, with 9 bases lining up with TRBD1. Sample: naive CD8+ T cells sorted from blood. CDR3 sequence: CASSQDGGQGYEQYF. The CDR3, as DNA: TGCGCCAGCAGCCAAGACGGGGGACAGGGCTACGAGCAGTACTTC.